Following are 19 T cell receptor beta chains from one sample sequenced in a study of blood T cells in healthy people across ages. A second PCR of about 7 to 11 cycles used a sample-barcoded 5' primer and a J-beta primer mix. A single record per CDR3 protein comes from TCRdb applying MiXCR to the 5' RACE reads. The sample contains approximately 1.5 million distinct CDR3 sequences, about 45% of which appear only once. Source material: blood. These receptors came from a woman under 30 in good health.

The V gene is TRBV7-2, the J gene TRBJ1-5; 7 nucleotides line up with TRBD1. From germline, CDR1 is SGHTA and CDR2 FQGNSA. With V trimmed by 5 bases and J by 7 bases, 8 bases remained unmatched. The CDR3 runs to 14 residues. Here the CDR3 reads CASSARQGSQPQHF. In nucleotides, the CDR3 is TGTGCCAGCAGCGCCCGACAGGGCAGCCAGCCCCAGCATTTT.

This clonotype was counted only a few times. The CDR3 nucleotides read TGTGCCACCAGCAGAGCAGGGAATCAGCCCCAGCATTTT. It is translated as CATSRAGNQPQHF. The chain joins TRBV15 to TRBJ1-5, with D perhaps TRBD1 (5 bases). Germline V gene sequence: CDR1 LNHNV, CDR2 YYDKDF (reference sequence). The CDR3 runs 13 residues. The V end lost 1 base, the J end lost 4 bases, and 5 bases lay between the germline ends.

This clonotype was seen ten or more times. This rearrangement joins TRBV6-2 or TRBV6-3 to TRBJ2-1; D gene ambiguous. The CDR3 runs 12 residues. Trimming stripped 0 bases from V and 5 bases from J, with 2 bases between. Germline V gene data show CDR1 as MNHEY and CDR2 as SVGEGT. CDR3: CASSYSHNEQFF. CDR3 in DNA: TGTGCCAGCAGTTACTCTCACAATGAGCAGTTCTTC.

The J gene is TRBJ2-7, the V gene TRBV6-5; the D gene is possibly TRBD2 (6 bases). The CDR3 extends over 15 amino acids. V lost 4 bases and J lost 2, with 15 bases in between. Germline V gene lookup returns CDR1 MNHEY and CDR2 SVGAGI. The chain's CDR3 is CASSSPGDGAYEQYF. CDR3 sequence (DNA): TGTGCCAGCAGTTCCCCGGGGGACGGGGCCTACGAGCAGTACTTC.

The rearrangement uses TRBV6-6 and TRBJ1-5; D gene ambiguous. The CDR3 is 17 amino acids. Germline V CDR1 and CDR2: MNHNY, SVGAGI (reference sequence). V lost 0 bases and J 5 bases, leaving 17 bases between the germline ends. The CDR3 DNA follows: TGTGCCAGCAGTTACTCGGCCAGCCTTCTCCCAGATCAGCCCCAGCATTTT. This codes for CASSYSASLLPDQPQHF.

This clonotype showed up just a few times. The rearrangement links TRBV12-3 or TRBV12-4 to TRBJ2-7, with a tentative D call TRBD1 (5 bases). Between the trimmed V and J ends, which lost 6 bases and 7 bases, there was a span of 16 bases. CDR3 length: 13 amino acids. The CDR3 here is CASRPDSYNEQYF. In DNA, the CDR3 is TGTGCCAGCAGACCCGACAGCTACAATGAGCAGTACTTC.

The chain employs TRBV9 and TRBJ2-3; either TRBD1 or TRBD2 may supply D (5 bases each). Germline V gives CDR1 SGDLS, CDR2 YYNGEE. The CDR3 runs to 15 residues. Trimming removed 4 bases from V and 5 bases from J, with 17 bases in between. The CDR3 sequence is CASSPEGGQGDTQYF. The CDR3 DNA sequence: TGTGCCAGCAGCCCAGAGGGCGGGCAGGGAGATACGCAGTATTTT. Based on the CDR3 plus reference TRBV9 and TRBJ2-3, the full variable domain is DSGVTQTPKHLITATGQRVTLRCSPRSGDLSVYWYQQSLDQGLQFLIQYYNGEERAKGNILERFSAQQFPDLHSELNLSSLELGDSALYFCASSPEGGQGDTQYFGPGTRLTVL.

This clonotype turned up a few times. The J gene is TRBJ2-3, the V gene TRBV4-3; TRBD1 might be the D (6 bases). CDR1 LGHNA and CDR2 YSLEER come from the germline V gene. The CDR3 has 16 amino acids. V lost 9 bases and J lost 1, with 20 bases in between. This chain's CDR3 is CASTRQVPRGTDTQYF. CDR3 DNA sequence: TGCGCCAGTACCCGACAGGTGCCGAGGGGCACAGATACGCAGTATTTT.

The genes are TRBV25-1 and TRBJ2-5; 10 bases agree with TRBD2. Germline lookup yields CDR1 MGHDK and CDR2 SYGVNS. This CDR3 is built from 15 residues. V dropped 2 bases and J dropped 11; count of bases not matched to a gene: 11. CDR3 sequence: CASSESLAGVDEQYF. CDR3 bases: TGTGCCAGCAGTGAAAGTCTAGCGGGGGTAGATGAGCAGTACTTC. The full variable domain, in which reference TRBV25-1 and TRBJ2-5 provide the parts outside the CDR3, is EADIYQTPRYLVIGTGKKITLECSQTMGHDKMYWYQQDPGMELHLIHYSYGVNSTEKGDLSSESTVSRIRTEHFPLTLESARPSHTSQYLCASSESLAGVDEQYFGPGTRLLVL.

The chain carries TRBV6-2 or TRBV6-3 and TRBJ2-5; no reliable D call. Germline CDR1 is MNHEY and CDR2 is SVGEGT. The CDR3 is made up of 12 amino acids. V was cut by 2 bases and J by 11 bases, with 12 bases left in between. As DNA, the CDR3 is TGTGCCAGCAGTTACCCAGCTTCTGGGCAGTACTTC. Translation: CASSYPASGQYF.

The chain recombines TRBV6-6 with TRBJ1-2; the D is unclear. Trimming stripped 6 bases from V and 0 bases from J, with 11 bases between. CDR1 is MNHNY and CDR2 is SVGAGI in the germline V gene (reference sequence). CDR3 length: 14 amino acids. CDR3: CASSPDASNYGYTF. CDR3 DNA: TGTGCCAGCAGCCCGGACGCCTCTAACTATGGCTACACCTTC.

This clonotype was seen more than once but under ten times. The CDR3 bases are TGTGCCAGCAGATCGTTGACGGTGACCACAGATACGCAGTATTTT. Translating gives CASRSLTVTTDTQYF. This chain connects TRBV7-9 to TRBJ2-3; no definite D call. V was pared by 6 bases and J by 2 bases, with 15 bases between. There are 15 residues in the CDR3. Germline CDR1 SEHNR, CDR2 FQNEAQ (reference sequence).

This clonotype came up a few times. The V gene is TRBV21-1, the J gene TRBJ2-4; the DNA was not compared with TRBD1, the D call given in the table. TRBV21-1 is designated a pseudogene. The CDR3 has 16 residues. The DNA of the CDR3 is TGTGCCAGCAGCAGGTTACAGGGATTAGCCAAAAACATTCAGTACTTC. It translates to CASSRLQGLAKNIQYF.

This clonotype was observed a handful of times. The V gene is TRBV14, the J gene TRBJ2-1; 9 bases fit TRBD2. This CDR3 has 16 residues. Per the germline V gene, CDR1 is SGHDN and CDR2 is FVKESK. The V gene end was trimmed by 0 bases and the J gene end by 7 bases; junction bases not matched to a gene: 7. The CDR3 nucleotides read TGTGCCAGCAGCCAAGATAAAGCGGGGGGTAGAAATGAGCAGTTCTTC. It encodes CASSQDKAGGRNEQFF. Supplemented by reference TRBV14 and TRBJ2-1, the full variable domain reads EAGVTQFPSHSVIEKGQTVTLRCDPISGHDNLYWYRRVMGKEIKFLLHFVKESKQDESGMPNNRFLAERTGGTYSTLKVQPAELEDSGVYFCASSQDKAGGRNEQFFGPGTRLTVL.

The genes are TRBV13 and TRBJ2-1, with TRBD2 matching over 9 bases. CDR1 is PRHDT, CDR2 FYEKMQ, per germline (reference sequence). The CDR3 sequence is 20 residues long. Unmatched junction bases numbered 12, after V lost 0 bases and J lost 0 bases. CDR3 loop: CASSLGATSGTLYSYNEQFF. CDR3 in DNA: TGTGCCAGCAGCTTAGGGGCGACTAGCGGTACTCTTTACTCCTACAATGAGCAGTTCTTC.

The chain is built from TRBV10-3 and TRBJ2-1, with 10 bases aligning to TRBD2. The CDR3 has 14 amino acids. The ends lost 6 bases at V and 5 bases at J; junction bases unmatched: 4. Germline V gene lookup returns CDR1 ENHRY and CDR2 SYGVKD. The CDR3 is CAISGLAENNEQFF. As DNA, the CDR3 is TGTGCCATCAGCGGACTAGCGGAGAACAATGAGCAGTTCTTC.

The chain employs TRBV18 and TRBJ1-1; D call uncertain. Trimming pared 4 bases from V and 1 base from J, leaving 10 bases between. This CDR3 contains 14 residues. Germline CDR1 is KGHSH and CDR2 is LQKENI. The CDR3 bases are TGTGCCAGCTCACTCCTGAACTCGAACACTGAAGCTTTCTTT. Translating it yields CASSLLNSNTEAFF.

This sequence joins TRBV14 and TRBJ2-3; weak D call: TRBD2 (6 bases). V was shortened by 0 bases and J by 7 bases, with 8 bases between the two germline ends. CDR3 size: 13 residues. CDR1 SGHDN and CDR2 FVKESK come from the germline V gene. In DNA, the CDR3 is TGTGCCAGCAGCCAAGAACTAGCCTATACGCAGTATTTT. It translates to CASSQELAYTQYF.

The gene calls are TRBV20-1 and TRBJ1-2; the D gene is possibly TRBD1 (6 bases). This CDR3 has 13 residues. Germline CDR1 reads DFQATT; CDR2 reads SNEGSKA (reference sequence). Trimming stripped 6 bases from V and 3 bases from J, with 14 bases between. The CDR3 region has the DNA TGCAGTGCCCGGGGGGGGCGCGACTATGGCTACACCTTC. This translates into CSARGGRDYGYTF.